This T cell receptor beta chain emerged from a study of blood T cell repertoires in COVID-19. Study in general: Researchers got acute and convalescent COVID-19 samples from the United States, Italy and Spain. Sample material is recorded as cDNA or gDNA derived from T cells, B-cell-depleted T cells, or PBMCs.

In the authors' workflow: Nucleated cell counts were estimated from reference gene primer amplification. Clones were read by immunoSEQ multiplex PCR, and TCRdb kept only the in-frame ones, dropping some. V, J and clone size were drawn from that table, and D and trimming were deduced from the DNA. The sample contains tens of thousands of clones, approximately 88% of which appear only once. What was sequenced was peripheral blood. The source is a human donor with active COVID-19. The donor label of this sample is uncertain.

The DNA for the CDR3 is TGTGCCAGCAGTGAAGTTGTGAATAGAACCCCCAATCAGCCCCAGCATTTT. This codes for CASSEVVNRTPNQPQHF. This chain connects TRBV2 to TRBJ1-5; D call uncertain. The CDR3 extends over 17 amino acids. V lost 1 base to trimming and J lost 3 bases, with 16 bases between them. Germline V gene data show CDR1 as SNHLY and CDR2 as FYNNEI.